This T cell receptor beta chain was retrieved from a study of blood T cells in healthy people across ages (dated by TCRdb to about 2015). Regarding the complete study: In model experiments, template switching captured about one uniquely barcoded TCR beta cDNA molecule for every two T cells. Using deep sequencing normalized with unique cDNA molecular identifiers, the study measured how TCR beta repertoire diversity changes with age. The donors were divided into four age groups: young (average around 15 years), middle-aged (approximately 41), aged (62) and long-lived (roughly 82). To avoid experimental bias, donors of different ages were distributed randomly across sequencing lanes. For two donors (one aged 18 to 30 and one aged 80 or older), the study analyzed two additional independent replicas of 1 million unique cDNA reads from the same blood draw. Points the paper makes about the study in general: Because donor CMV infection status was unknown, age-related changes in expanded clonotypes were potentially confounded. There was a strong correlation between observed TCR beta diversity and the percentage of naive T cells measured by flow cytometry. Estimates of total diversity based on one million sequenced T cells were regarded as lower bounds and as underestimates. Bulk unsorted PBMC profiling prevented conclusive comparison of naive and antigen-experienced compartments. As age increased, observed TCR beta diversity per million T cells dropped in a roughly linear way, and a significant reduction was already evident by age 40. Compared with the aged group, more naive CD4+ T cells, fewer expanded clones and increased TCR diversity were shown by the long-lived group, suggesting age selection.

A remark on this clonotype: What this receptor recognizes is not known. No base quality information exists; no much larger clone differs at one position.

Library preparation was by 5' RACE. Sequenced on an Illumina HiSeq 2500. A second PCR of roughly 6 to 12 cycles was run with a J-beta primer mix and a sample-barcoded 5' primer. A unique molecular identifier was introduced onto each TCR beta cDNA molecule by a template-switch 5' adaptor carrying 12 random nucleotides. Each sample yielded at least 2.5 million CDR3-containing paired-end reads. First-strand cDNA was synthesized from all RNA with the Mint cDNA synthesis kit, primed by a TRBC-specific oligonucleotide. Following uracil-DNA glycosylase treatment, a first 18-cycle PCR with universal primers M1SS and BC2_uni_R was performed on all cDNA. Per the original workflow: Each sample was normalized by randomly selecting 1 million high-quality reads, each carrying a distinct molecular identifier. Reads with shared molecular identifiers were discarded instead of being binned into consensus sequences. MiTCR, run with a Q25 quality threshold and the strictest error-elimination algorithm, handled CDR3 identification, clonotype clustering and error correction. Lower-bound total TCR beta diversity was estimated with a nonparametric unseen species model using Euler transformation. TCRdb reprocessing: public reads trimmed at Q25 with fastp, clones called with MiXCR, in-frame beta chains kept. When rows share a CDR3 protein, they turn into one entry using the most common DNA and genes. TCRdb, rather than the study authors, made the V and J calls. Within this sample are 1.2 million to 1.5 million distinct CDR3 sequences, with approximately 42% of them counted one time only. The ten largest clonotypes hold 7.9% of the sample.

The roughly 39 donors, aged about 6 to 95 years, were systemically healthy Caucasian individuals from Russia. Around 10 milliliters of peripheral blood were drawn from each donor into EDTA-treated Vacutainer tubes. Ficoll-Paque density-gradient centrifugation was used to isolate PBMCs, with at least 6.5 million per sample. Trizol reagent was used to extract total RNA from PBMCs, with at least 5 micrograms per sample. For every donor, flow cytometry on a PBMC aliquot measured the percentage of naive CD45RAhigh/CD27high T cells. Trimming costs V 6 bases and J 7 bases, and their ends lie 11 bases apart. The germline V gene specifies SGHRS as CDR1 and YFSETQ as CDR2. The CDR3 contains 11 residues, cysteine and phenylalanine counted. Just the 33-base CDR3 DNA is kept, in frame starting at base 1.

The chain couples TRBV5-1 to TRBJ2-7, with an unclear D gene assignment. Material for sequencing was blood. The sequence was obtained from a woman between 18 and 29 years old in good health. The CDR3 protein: CASIGSTEQYF. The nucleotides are TGCGCCAGCATCGGGTCTACTGAGCAGTACTTC.